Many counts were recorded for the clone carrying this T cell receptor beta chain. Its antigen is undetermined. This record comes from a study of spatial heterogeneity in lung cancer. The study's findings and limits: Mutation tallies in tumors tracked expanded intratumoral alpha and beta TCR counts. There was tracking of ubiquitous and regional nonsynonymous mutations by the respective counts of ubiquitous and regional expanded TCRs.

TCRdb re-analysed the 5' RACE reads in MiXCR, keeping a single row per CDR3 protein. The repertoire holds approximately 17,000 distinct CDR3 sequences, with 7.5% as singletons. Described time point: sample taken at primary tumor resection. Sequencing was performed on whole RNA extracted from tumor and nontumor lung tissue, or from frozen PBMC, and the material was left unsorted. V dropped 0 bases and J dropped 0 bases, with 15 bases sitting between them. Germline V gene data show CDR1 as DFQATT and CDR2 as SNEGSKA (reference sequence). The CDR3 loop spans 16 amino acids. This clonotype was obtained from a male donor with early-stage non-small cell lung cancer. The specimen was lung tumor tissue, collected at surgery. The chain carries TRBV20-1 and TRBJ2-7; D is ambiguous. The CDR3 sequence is CSARDSRQWSSYEQYF. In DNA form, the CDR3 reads TGCAGTGCTAGAGATTCGCGACAATGGAGCTCCTACGAGCAGTACTTC.